This TCR beta chain was retrieved from a study of T cell responses to AZD1222 COVID-19 vaccine. Study-level points and caveats: The repertoires were collected only after the peak T cell response. Females outnumbered males among donors, who were mostly white British; clonal diversity was possibly underestimated. Distributed over spike, vaccine-associated CD4 TCRs predominated at 160-218 and 743-854.

Clones were sequenced by immunoSEQ multiplex PCR, and TCRdb holds only the in-frame ones, with some missing. The sample lists some 150,000 clones, approximately 90% seen once, with around 2.6% in the top ten. The CDR3 runs to 15 residues. The V end lost 1 base, the J end lost 7 bases, and 12 bases lay between the germline ends. CDR1 is SGHRS and CDR2 is YFSETQ in the germline V gene. A note on this clone: What it recognizes is unknown.

The input for sequencing was peripheral blood, taken on day 0 of AZD1222 vaccination. The V call is TRBV5-1, the J call TRBJ1-6; possible D gene TRBD1, 5 bases. This sequence was found in an adult in good health. DNA of the CDR3: TGCGCCAGCAGCTTGATGGCAGGGAACAATTCACCCCTCCACTTT. It specifies CASSLMAGNNSPLHF.